This TCR beta chain was retrieved from a study of beta chain features in type 1 diabetes. Study context: Examination covered approximately 100 million sorted cells spanning all samples. Overall study findings and caveats: Insertion counts at VDJ junctions were lower in type 1 diabetes patients, who also showed more deletions there. Patients' naive, central memory and Treg TCRB repertoires seemed closer to one another than those of healthy donors.

Based on CD45RO/CCR7/CD25/CD127/CD95/CD27, CD4+ regulatory, stem cell-like memory, naive and central memory cells were sorted. V was cut by 4 bases and J by 0 bases, with 6 bases left in between. This CDR3 has 13 residues. The germline CDR1 and CDR2 sequences are KGHSH and LQKENI. This clone was seen more than once but under ten times. Its antigen remains unidentified. As every portion of the isolated RNA was reverse transcribed, the sequencing read expressed TCRB transcripts. TCRdb keeps only in-frame clones here, not all; method: immunoSEQ multiplex PCR. Of under 550,000 clones listed, more than 9.5% are singletons.

The sequencing sample was made of naive CD4+ T cells from blood. The genes are TRBV18 and TRBJ1-1; no firm D call. The clonotype originates from a woman aged 18-29 years in good health. The CDR3 loop reads CASSHDMNTEAFF. CDR3 nucleotides: TGTGCCAGCTCACACGACATGAACACTGAAGCTTTCTTT. The full variable domain, its missing parts supplied by reference TRBV18 and TRBJ1-1, is NAGVMQNPRHLVRRRGQEARLRCSPMKGHSHVYWYRQLPEEGLKFMVYLQKENIIDESGMPKERFSAEFPKEGPSILRIQQVVRGDSAAYFCASSHDMNTEAFFGQGTRLTVV.